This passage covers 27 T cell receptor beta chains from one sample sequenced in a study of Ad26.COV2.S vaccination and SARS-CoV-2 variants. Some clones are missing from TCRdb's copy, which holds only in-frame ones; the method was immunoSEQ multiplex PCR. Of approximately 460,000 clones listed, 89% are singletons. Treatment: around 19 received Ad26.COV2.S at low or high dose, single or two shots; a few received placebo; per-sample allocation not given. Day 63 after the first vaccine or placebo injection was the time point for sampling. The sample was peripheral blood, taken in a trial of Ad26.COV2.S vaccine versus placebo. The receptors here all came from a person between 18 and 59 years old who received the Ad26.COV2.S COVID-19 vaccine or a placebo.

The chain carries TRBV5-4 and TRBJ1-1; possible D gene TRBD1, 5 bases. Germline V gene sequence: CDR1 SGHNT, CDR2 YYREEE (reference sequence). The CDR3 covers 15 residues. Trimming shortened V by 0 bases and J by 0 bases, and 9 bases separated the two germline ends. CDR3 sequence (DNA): TGTGCCAGCAGCTTGGGGGGACCTATGAACACTGAAGCTTTCTTT. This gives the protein CASSLGGPMNTEAFF.

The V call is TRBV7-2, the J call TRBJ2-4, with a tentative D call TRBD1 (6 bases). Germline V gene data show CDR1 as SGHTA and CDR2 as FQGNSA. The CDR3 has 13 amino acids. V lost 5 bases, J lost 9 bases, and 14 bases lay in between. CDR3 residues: CASSPSPDSIQYF. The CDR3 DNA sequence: TGTGCCAGCAGCCCGTCTCCGGACAGCATTCAGTACTTC.

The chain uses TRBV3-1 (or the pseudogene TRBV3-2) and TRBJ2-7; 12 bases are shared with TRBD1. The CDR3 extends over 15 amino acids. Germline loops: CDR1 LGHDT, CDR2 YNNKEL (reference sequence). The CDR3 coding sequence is TGTGATTTACGGTACCGGGACAGGGGGCCCTACGAGCAGTACTTC. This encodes CDLRYRDRGPYEQYF.

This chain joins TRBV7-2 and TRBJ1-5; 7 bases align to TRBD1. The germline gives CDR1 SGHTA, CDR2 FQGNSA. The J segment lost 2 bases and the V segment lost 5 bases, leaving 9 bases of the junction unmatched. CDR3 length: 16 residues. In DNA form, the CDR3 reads TGTGCCAGCAGCCCCCTGGGAGGGGGCGGCAATCAGCCCCAGCATTTT. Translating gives CASSPLGGGGNQPQHF.

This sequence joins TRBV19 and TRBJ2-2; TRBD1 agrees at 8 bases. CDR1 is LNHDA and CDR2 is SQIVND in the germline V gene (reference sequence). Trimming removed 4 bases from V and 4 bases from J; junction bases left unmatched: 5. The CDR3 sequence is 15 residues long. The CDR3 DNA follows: TGTGCCAGTAGTAATCCGGGACAGGTCACCGGGGAGCTGTTTTTT. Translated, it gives CASSNPGQVTGELFF.

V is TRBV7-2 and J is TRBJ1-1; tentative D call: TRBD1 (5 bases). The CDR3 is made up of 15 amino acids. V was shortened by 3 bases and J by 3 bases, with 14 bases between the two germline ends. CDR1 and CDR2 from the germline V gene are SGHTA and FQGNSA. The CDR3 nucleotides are TGTGCCAGCAGCTTCGGGGGGACCGCGCACACTGAAGCTTTCTTT. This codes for CASSFGGTAHTEAFF.

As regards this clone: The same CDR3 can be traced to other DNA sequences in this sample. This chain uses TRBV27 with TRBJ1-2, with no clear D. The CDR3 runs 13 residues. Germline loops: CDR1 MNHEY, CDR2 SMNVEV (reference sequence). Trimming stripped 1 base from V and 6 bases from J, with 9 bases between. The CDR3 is CASSLFGSDGYTF. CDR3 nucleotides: TGTGCCAGCAGTTTATTCGGCTCCGATGGCTACACCTTC.

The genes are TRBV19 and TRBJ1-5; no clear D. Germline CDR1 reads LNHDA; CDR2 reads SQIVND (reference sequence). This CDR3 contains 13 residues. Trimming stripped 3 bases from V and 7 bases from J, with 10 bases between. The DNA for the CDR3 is TGTGCCAGTAGTATCAAGGTCCGCCAGCCCCAGCATTTT. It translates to CASSIKVRQPQHF. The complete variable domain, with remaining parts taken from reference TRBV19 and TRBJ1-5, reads DGGITQSPKYLFRKEGQNVTLSCEQNLNHDAMYWYRQDPGQGLRLIYYSQIVNDFQKGDIAEGYSVSREKKESFPLTVTSAQKNPTAFYLCASSIKVRQPQHFGDGTRLSIL.

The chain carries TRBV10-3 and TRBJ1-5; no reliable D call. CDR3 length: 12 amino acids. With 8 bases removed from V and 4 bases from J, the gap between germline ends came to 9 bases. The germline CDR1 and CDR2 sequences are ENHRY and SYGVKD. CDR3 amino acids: CAIGRPNQPQHF. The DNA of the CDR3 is TGTGCCATCGGCAGGCCTAATCAGCCCCAGCATTTT.

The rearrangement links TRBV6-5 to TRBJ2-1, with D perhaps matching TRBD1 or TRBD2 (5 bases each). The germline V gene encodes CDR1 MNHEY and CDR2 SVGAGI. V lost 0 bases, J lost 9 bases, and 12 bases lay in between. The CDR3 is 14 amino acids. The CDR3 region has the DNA TGTGCCAGCAGTTACTCGGGGACCCCCTCTGAGCAGTTCTTC. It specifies CASSYSGTPSEQFF.

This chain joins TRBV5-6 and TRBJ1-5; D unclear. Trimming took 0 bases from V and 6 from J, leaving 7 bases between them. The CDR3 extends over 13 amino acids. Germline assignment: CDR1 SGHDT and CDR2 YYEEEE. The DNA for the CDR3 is TGTGCCAGCAGCTTGGGTGGCGCTCAGCCCCAGCATTTT. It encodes CASSLGGAQPQHF.

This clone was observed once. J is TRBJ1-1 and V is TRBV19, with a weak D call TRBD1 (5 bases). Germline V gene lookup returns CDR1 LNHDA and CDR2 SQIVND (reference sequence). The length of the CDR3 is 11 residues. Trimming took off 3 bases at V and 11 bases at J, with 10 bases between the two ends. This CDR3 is CASSMGVLAFF. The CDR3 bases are TGTGCCAGTAGTATGGGGGTGCTGGCTTTCTTT.

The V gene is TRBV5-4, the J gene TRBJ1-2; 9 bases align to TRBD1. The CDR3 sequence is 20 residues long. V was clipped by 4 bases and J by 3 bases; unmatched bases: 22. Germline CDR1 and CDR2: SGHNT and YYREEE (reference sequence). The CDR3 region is CASSGEWYGTGQLSHYGYTF. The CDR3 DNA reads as TGTGCCAGCAGCGGGGAGTGGTACGGGACAGGGCAATTATCCCACTATGGCTACACCTTC.

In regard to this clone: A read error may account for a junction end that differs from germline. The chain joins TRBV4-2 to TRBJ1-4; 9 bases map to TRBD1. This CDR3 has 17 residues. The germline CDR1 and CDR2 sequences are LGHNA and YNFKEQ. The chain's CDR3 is CASTQLVGTGRNEKLFF. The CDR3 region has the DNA TGTGCCAGCACCCAACTGGTTGGGACAGGGCGGAATGAAAAACTGTTTTTT.

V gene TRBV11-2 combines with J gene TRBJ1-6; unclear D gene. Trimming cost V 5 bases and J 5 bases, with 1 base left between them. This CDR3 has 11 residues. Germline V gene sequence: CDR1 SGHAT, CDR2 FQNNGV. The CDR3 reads CASSNNSPLHF. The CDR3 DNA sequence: TGTGCCAGCAGCAATAATTCACCCCTCCACTTT.

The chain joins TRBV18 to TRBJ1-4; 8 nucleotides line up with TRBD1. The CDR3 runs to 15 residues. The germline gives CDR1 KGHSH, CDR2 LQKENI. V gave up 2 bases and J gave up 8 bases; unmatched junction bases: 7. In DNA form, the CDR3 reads TGTGCCAGCTCACCAAGGGGACAGGATGACGAAAAACTGTTTTTT. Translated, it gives CASSPRGQDDEKLFF.

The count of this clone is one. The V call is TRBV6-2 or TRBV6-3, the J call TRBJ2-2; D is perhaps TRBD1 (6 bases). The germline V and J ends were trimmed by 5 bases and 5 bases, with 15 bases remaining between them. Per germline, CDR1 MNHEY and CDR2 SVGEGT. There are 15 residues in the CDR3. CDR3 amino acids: CASSTPYRETGELFF. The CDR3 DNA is TGTGCCAGCAGTACTCCTTACAGGGAGACCGGGGAGCTGTTTTTT.

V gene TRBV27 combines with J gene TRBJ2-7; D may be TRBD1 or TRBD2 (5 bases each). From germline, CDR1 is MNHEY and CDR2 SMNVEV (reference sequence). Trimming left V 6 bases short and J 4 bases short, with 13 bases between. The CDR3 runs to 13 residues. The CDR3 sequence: CASRTGTNYEQYF. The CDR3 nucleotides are TGTGCCAGCAGAACCGGGACCAATTACGAGCAGTACTTC.

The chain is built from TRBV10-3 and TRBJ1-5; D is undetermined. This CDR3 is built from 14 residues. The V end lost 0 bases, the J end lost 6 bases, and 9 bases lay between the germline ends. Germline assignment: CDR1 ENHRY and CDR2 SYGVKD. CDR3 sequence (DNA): TGTGCCATCAGTGAGTCGGAAGAGGGTCAGCCCCAGCATTTT. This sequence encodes CAISESEEGQPQHF.

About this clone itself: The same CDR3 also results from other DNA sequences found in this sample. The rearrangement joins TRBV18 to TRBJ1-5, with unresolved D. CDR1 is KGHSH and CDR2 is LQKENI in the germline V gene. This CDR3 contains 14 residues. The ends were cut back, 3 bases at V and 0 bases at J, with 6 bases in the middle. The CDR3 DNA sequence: TGTGCCAGCTCACCGAGCGATAGCAATCAGCCCCAGCATTTT. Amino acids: CASSPSDSNQPQHF. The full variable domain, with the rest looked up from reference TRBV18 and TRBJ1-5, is NAGVMQNPRHLVRRRGQEARLRCSPMKGHSHVYWYRQLPEEGLKFMVYLQKENIIDESGMPKERFSAEFPKEGPSILRIQQVVRGDSAAYFCASSPSDSNQPQHFGDGTRLSIL.

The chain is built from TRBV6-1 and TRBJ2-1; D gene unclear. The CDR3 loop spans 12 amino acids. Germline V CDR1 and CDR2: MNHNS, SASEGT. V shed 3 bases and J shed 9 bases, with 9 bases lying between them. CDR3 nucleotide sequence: TGTGCCAGCAGTGATACGCTTGGTGAGCAGTTCTTC. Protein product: CASSDTLGEQFF.

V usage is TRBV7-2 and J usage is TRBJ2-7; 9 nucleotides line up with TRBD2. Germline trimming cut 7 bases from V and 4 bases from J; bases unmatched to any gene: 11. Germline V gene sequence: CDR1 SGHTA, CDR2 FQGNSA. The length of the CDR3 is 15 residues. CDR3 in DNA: TGTGCCAGCAACCCTAGCGGGGACTCATATTACGAGCAGTACTTC. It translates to CASNPSGDSYYEQYF.

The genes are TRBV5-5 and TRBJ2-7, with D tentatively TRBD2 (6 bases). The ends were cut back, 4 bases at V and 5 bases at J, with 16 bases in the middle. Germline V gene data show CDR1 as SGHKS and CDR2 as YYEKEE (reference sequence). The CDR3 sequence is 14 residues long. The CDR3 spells CASSPGTPLNEQYF. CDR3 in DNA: TGTGCCAGCAGCCCCGGGACTCCCTTAAACGAGCAGTACTTC.

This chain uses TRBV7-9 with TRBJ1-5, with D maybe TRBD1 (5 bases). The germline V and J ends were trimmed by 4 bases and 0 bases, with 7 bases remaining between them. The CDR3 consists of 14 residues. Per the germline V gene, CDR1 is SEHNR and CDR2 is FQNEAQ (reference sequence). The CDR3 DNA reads TGTGCCAGCAGCTCAGGGATTAGCAATCAGCCCCAGCATTTT. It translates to CASSSGISNQPQHF.

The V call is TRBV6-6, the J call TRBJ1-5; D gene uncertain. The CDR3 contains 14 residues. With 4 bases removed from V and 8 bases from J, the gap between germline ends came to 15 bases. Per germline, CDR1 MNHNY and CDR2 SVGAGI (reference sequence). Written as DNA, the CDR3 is TGTGCCAGCAGTTGGGAACTCGCAATTGAGCCCCAGCATTTT. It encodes CASSWELAIEPQHF.

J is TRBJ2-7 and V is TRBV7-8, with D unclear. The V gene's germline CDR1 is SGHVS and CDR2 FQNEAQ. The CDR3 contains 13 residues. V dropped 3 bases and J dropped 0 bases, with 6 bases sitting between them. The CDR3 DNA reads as TGTGCCAGCAGCTTCGGTAGCTCCTACGAGCAGTACTTC. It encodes CASSFGSSYEQYF.

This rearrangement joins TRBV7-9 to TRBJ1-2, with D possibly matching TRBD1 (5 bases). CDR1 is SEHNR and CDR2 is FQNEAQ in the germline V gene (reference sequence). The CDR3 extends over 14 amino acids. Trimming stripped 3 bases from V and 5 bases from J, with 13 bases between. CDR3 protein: CASSFGAGQYGYTF. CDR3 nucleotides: TGTGCCAGCAGCTTTGGGGCAGGGCAGTATGGCTACACCTTC.